What follows are 27 T cell receptor beta chains derived from one specimen sequenced in a study of breast tumors, draining lymph nodes, adjacent tissues. TCRdb fed the multiplex PCR reads into MiXCR, producing one record per CDR3 protein. The profile shows 24,000 or so distinct CDR3 sequences, about 24% of them singletons. Sequencing was carried out using breast tumor tissue. These receptor sequences come from a female donor with breast cancer. Some clones in this sample may be carry-over from other donors' samples.

This clonotype was seen many times. The chain has TRBV5-1 and TRBJ1-2; D unresolved. The CDR3 extends over 14 amino acids. Trimming pared 2 bases from V and 2 bases from J, leaving 10 bases between. Germline loops: CDR1 SGHRS, CDR2 YFSETQ. CDR3 region: CASSLSTVNYGYTF. The CDR3 DNA is TGCGCCAGCAGCTTATCGACGGTAAACTATGGCTACACCTTC. Supplemented by reference TRBV5-1 and TRBJ1-2, the full variable domain reads KAGVTQTPRYLIKTRGQQVTLSCSPISGHRSVSWYQQTPGQGLQFLFEYFSETQRNKGNFPGRFSGRQFSNSRSEMNVSTLELGDSALYLCASSLSTVNYGYTFGSGTRLTVV.

This chain links TRBV2 with TRBJ2-1; the match to TRBD2 covers 7 bases. The CDR3 covers 14 residues. Germline V gene data show CDR1 as SNHLY and CDR2 as FYNNEI. With V trimmed by 7 bases and J by 9 bases, 12 bases remained unmatched. The DNA for the CDR3 is TGTGCCAGCAAGCCTTCGGGGGGTGGGGGTGAGCAGTTCTTC. It specifies CASKPSGGGGEQFF.

This clonotype was recorded at least ten times. The chain carries TRBV20-1 and TRBJ2-5, with D tentatively TRBD1 (6 bases). The ends were cut back, 6 bases at V and 2 bases at J, with 16 bases in the middle. CDR1 is DFQATT and CDR2 is SNEGSKA in the germline V gene (reference sequence). This CDR3 region has 14 residues. The CDR3 here is CSALETGSQETQYF. The CDR3, as DNA: TGCAGTGCCCTGGAAACAGGGTCACAAGAGACCCAGTACTTC.

This clonotype has at least ten counts. The CDR3 sequence is CSAPQDPEKLFF. DNA for the CDR3: TGCAGTGCACCCCAGGACCCTGAAAAACTGTTTTTT. The rearrangement links TRBV20-1 to TRBJ1-4; D ambiguous. Trimming took off 6 bases at V and 7 bases at J, with 12 bases between the two ends. The CDR3 runs 12 residues. CDR1 is DFQATT and CDR2 is SNEGSKA in the germline V gene (reference sequence).

This clonotype is medium-sized in the sample. The chain carries TRBV2 and TRBJ2-3, with D unresolved. The CDR3 consists of 12 residues. The V end was cut by 4 bases, the J end by 6 bases, with 8 bases between. CDR1 SNHLY and CDR2 FYNNEI come from the germline V gene. The CDR3 region has the DNA TGTGCCAGCAGTGCTTTAGGGGATACGCAGTATTTT. It codes for CASSALGDTQYF. The entire variable domain, with the rest obtained from reference TRBV2 and TRBJ2-3, is as follows: EPEVTQTPSHQVTQMGQEVILRCVPISNHLYFYWYRQILGQKVEFLVSFYNNEISEKSEIFDDQFSVERPDGSNFTLKIRSTKLEDSAMYFCASSALGDTQYFGPGTRLTVL.

This clonotype was counted at least ten times. The gene calls are TRBV28 and TRBJ1-2; D is unclear. This CDR3 has 15 amino acids. Germline CDR1 reads MDHEN; CDR2 reads SYDVKM. V was pared by 2 bases and J by 4 bases, with 14 bases between. CDR3 in amino acids: CASSLGGTHSYGYTF. CDR3 DNA sequence: TGTGCCAGCAGTTTAGGCGGCACCCATAGCTATGGCTACACCTTC.

This clonotype was counted many times. The rearrangement joins TRBV4-1 to TRBJ1-5; unclear D gene. The germline V gene has CDR1 MGHRA and CDR2 YSYEKL. This CDR3 contains 13 residues. Trimming removed 4 bases from V and 5 bases from J, with 9 bases in between. The CDR3 spells CASSPAGDQPQHF. The CDR3 region has the DNA TGCGCCAGCAGCCCCGCCGGGGATCAGCCCCAGCATTTT.

This clonotype appeared many times. The chain has TRBV20-1 and TRBJ1-2, with a tentative D call TRBD1 (6 bases). CDR3 length: 12 residues. Germline CDR1 and CDR2: DFQATT and SNEGSKA (reference sequence). The V end was cut by 4 bases, the J end by 4 bases, with 10 bases between. CDR3 sequence reads: CSATGAFYGYTF. CDR3 DNA: TGCAGTGCTACAGGGGCCTTCTATGGCTACACCTTC.

This chain links TRBV3-1 with TRBJ1-1, with a weak D call TRBD1 (5 bases). This CDR3 has 14 residues. The V end lost 1 base, the J end lost 5 bases, and 11 bases lay between the germline ends. The germline V gene has CDR1 LGHDT and CDR2 YNNKEL (reference sequence). The CDR3 DNA is TGTGCCAGCAGCCAAGGAGTCAGGGTAACTGAAGCTTTCTTT. Its translation is CASSQGVRVTEAFF.

The rearrangement uses TRBV14 and TRBJ1-3, with 9 bases aligning to TRBD1. Trimming removed 3 bases from V and 4 bases from J; junction bases left unmatched: 4. Germline loops: CDR1 SGHDN, CDR2 FVKESK. The CDR3 totals 15 residues. CDR3 protein: CASSHRTGAGNTIYF. Here the CDR3 DNA reads TGTGCCAGCAGCCATAGGACAGGGGCAGGAAACACCATATATTTT. Looking up the rest from reference TRBV14 and TRBJ1-3 gives the full variable domain: EAGVTQFPSHSVIEKGQTVTLRCDPISGHDNLYWYRRVMGKEIKFLLHFVKESKQDESGMPNNRFLAERTGGTYSTLKVQPAELEDSGVYFCASSHRTGAGNTIYFGEGSWLTVV.

Ten or more counts support this clonotype. The V call is TRBV5-1, the J call TRBJ2-3, with 8 bases aligning to TRBD2. Looked up from germline, CDR1 is SGHRS and CDR2 is YFSETQ. V lost 1 base and J lost 2; bases outside the gene matches: 6. This CDR3 region has 16 residues. CDR3 DNA sequence: TGCGCCAGCAGCTTGTTTAGCGGGACTAACACAGATACGCAGTATTTT. It codes for CASSLFSGTNTDTQYF.

This clonotype was observed at least ten times. This sequence joins TRBV5-6 and TRBJ1-2, with 8 bases identical to TRBD1. Germline trimming cut 3 bases from V and 6 bases from J; bases unmatched to any gene: 7. The CDR3 runs 14 residues. CDR1 is SGHDT and CDR2 is YYEEEE in the germline V gene. For the CDR3, the DNA is TGTGCCAGCAGCTGGGGGGACAGGTTCAATGGCTACACCTTC. Translated: CASSWGDRFNGYTF.

A remark on this clonotype: Being one base from a much bigger clone, this may be a read error. This likely comes from a read error, as the CDR3 has no conserved phenylalanine or tryptophan at its end. The genes are TRBV20-1 and TRBJ2-5; TRBD1 might be the D (5 bases). This CDR3 has 15 residues. Per germline, CDR1 DFQATT and CDR2 SNEGSKA (reference sequence). Trimming left V 3 bases short and J 5 bases short, with 19 bases between. In DNA form, the CDR3 reads TGCAGTGCTAGCCCCATCCAGGGCCCCGGGGAGACCCAGTACCTC. This encodes CSASPIQGPGETQYL.

Of note for this clonotype: With a much larger clone just one base away, this may be a read error. This chain links TRBV20-1 with TRBJ2-1, with a weak D call TRBD1 (5 bases). CDR1 and CDR2 (germline): DFQATT, SNEGSKA (reference sequence). Trimming pared 0 bases from V and 5 bases from J, leaving 11 bases between. The CDR3 length is 14 residues. The CDR3 protein is CSARDEPGHNEQFF. The CDR3 nucleotides read TGCAGTGCTAGAGATGAACCAGGGCACAATGAGCAGTTCTTC.

This clonotype is labeled as medium-sized. The chain employs TRBV10-2 and TRBJ2-7, with 9 bases lining up with TRBD2. Unmatched junction bases numbered 10, after V lost 8 bases and J lost 2 bases. Germline-derived CDR1 and CDR2 are WSHSY and SAAADI. This CDR3 has 15 residues. CDR3 residues: CASADSGSRPYEQYF. The CDR3 region has the DNA TGCGCCAGCGCAGATAGCGGGAGTAGGCCCTACGAGCAGTACTTC.

On this clonotype: Since no conserved phenylalanine or tryptophan closes the CDR3, a read error is the likely cause. The J gene is TRBJ1-2, the V gene TRBV28; a weak D match, TRBD1 (5 bases). Germline CDR1 and CDR2: MDHEN and SYDVKM. Trimming stripped 4 bases from V and 8 bases from J, with 17 bases between. The CDR3 is made up of 14 amino acids. Written as DNA, the CDR3 is TGTGCCAGCAGTTGGGAGGGACTCTTCATCGGCTACACCCTC. This codes for CASSWEGLFIGYTL.

This clonotype has ten or more counts. The chain has TRBV20-1 and TRBJ2-1, with 16 bases identical to TRBD2. This CDR3 comprises 16 residues. Germline CDR1 and CDR2: DFQATT and SNEGSKA (reference sequence). V was clipped by 4 bases and J by 7 bases; unmatched bases: 7. This CDR3 is CSATGTSGRAGNEQFF. The CDR3, as DNA: TGCAGTGCTACCGGGACTAGCGGGAGGGCCGGTAATGAGCAGTTCTTC.

This clonotype came up a few times. The V call is TRBV27, the J call TRBJ2-5; either TRBD1 or TRBD2 may fit D (5 bases each). Trimming pared 2 bases from V and 6 bases from J, leaving 10 bases between. The length of the CDR3 is 13 residues. Germline CDR1 and CDR2: MNHEY and SMNVEV (reference sequence). The CDR3 spells CASSLGRGQTQYF. DNA of the CDR3: TGTGCCAGCAGTTTAGGTAGGGGACAGACCCAGTACTTC.

There are many counts of this clonotype. The chain is built from TRBV10-2 and TRBJ2-1; D remains unclear. The V gene lost 5 bases and the J gene lost 6 bases, with 5 bases spanning the gap. Per germline, CDR1 WSHSY and CDR2 SAAADI. This CDR3 has 11 amino acids. CDR3 residues: CASSWANEQFF. In DNA, the CDR3 is TGCGCCAGCAGTTGGGCCAATGAGCAGTTCTTC.

This clonotype was counted at least ten times. The rearrangement joins TRBV6-1 to TRBJ1-4, with D maybe TRBD1 (5 bases). The CDR3 runs to 14 residues. CDR1 is MNHNS and CDR2 is SASEGT in the germline V gene. The ends were cut back, 6 bases at V and 2 bases at J, with 10 bases in the middle. The CDR3 sequence: CASSFGGTNEKLFF. CDR3 in DNA: TGTGCCAGCAGCTTCGGGGGGACTAATGAAAAACTGTTTTTT.

This clonotype was seen many times. The chain carries TRBV6-5 and TRBJ1-4; the match to TRBD1 covers 11 bases. Trimming took 1 base from V and 7 from J; bases not matched to a gene: 5. Germline-derived CDR1 and CDR2 are MNHEY and SVGAGI. CDR3 length: 16 residues. CDR3 nucleotide sequence: TGTGCCAGCAGTTACTGGGAGGGGACAGGGGGTGAAAAACTGTTTTTT. Protein sequence: CASSYWEGTGGEKLFF.

This clonotype has at least ten counts. The V gene is TRBV27, the J gene TRBJ2-5; possible D gene TRBD1, 5 bases. With 0 bases removed from V and 2 bases from J, the gap between germline ends came to 7 bases. CDR3 size: 14 residues. Germline V gene data show CDR1 as MNHEY and CDR2 as SMNVEV (reference sequence). The CDR3 DNA follows: TGTGCCAGCAGTTTATCAGGGGCGCAAGAGACCCAGTACTTC. It specifies CASSLSGAQETQYF.

V is TRBV12-3 or TRBV12-4 and J is TRBJ1-1; the D gene is possibly TRBD1 (5 bases). Trimming stripped 7 bases from V and 0 bases from J, with 12 bases between. CDR3 size: 14 residues. This CDR3 reads CASTIGGVNTEAFF. DNA of the CDR3: TGTGCCAGCACCATTGGGGGAGTGAACACTGAAGCTTTCTTT.

In the case of this clonotype: This CDR3 is missing its conserved last phenylalanine or tryptophan, likely due to a read error. The chain couples TRBV15 to TRBJ1-1; D uncertain. The germline V and J ends were trimmed by 0 bases and 5 bases, with 13 bases remaining between them. The CDR3 has 15 amino acids. Germline V CDR1 and CDR2: LNHNV, YYDKDF (reference sequence). The CDR3 region is CATSRDGGWRTEAFS. CDR3 coding DNA: TGTGCCACCAGCAGAGATGGAGGGTGGCGTACTGAAGCTTTCTCT.

V gene TRBV15 combines with J gene TRBJ1-5; 7 bases are a match to TRBD1. The V gene's germline CDR1 is LNHNV and CDR2 YYDKDF (reference sequence). The J segment lost 2 bases and the V segment lost 0 bases, leaving 10 bases of the junction unmatched. CDR3 size: 18 residues. The CDR3 nucleotides read TGTGCCACCAGCAGAGATAGGAGAGGAGGGGGCGGCAATCAGCCCCAGCATTTT. Protein: CATSRDRRGGGGNQPQHF.

The chain employs TRBV7-6 and TRBJ2-7, with 8 bases lining up with TRBD2. After removal of 5 bases from V and 0 bases from J, the junction contained 9 bases not matched to a gene. The CDR3 has 16 residues. The V gene's germline CDR1 is SGHVS and CDR2 FNYEAQ. This CDR3 reads CASSPYSGESSYEQYV. The CDR3 nucleotides read TGTGCCAGCAGCCCCTATAGCGGGGAGAGCTCCTACGAGCAGTACGTC.

A remark on this clonotype: A much larger clone lies a single base off, so this may be a read error. J is TRBJ2-1 and V is TRBV19, with 8 nucleotides matching TRBD1. Trimming took 10 bases from V and 6 from J; bases not matched to a gene: 14. From germline, CDR1 is LNHDA and CDR2 SQIVND (reference sequence). The CDR3 consists of 15 residues. This CDR3 is CANQPILDRGNEQFF. CDR3 bases: TGTGCCAACCAACCGATACTCGACAGGGGCAATGAGCAGTTCTTC.